This T cell receptor beta chain was documented in a study of blood T cell repertoires in COVID-19. Study background: Sites across the United States, Italy and Spain contributed samples from acute and convalescent COVID-19. Nucleic acid was either cDNA or gDNA, and it came from T cells, B-cell-depleted T cells, or PBMCs.

The ends lost 7 bases at V and 5 bases at J; junction bases unmatched: 7. This CDR3 is 15 amino acids long. Per germline, CDR1 SNHLY and CDR2 FYNNEI. Each participant's cohort was designated according to participant-reported clinical history. Measured with immunoSEQ multiplex PCR; TCRdb has only the in-frame clones, and not every one. The sample includes 360,000 or so clones, around 83% seen only once; the top ten take roughly 5.1%. The sequence derives from a woman aged 50 to 65 who had recovered from COVID-19. The sequenced sample consisted of PBMCs or T cells enriched from blood (not recorded which). The chain carries TRBV2 and TRBJ2-5; 13 bases are shared with TRBD2. The CDR3 DNA reads as TGTGCCAGCACTATGACTAGCGGGGGGAGGGAGACCCAGTACTTC. Its translation: CASTMTSGGRETQYF.